A single sample gave rise to the 2 T cell receptor beta chains below, sequenced in a study of cytomegalovirus exposure and HLA in healthy donors. PCR primers comprised 60 Vbeta and 13 Jbeta primers. Data came from immunoSEQ multiplex PCR; TCRdb stores just in-frame clones and leaves some out. The sample includes 200,000 to 250,000 clones, over 65% of them seen just once. Material: PBMCs. These receptors all stem from a man aged 18 to 30 in good health and CMV-seronegative.

The chain carries TRBV7-9 and TRBJ1-4; D may be TRBD1 (5 bases). The V gene's germline CDR1 is SEHNR and CDR2 FQNEAQ (reference sequence). V was cut by 1 base and J by 8 bases, with 14 bases left in between. This CDR3 has 15 residues. The CDR3 region is CASSLDLASGEKLFF. As DNA, the CDR3 is TGTGCCAGCAGCTTAGATCTGGCATCAGGGGAAAAACTGTTTTTT.

The CDR3 nucleotides are TGTGCCAGCAGTCCAAGGACAGGGGGAGCTGGGGCCAACGTCCTGACTTTC. Residues: CASSPRTGGAGANVLTF. V usage is TRBV27 and J usage is TRBJ2-6; 10 nucleotides align to TRBD1. The germline gives CDR1 MNHEY, CDR2 SMNVEV (reference sequence). The CDR3 is 17 amino acids. V lost 5 bases to trimming and J lost 2 bases; unmatched junction nucleotides: 6.